This TCR beta chain was found in a study of blood T cell repertoires in COVID-19. Clones were sequenced by immunoSEQ multiplex PCR, and TCRdb holds only the in-frame ones, with some missing. The sample lists 300,000 to 350,000 clones, 75% to 90% occurring once. Trimming left V 7 bases short and J 0 bases short, with 10 bases between. This CDR3 is 14 amino acids long. Germline CDR1 LNHDA, CDR2 SQIVND (reference sequence). The chain is built from TRBV19 and TRBJ1-5; maybe TRBD1 (5 bases). The material sequenced was PBMCs or T cells enriched from blood (not recorded which). This receptor was identified in a man aged 30-40 years who had recovered from COVID-19. The CDR3 sequence is CASTDSYSNQPQHF. The CDR3 nucleotides are TGTGCCAGTACTGACAGCTATAGCAATCAGCCCCAGCATTTT. Based on the CDR3 plus reference TRBV19 and TRBJ1-5, the full variable domain is DGGITQSPKYLFRKEGQNVTLSCEQNLNHDAMYWYRQDPGQGLRLIYYSQIVNDFQKGDIAEGYSVSREKKESFPLTVTSAQKNPTAFYLCASTDSYSNQPQHFGDGTRLSIL.